These 23 T cell receptor beta chains share one sample of origin, sequenced in a study of CD8+CD57+ T cells in acquired aplastic anemia. Genomic DNA constituted the template upon which TCR beta VDJ and CDR3 profiling was performed. MiXCR, applied by TCRdb to the reads, yields one record per CDR3 protein. The sample holds fewer than 200,000 distinct CDR3 sequences; approximately 44% are singletons and the top ten take 1.1%. The sample was sorted CD4+, CD8+, or CD8+CD57+ T cells (not recorded which) from PBMCs. These receptor sequences come from a human donor in good health.

This clonotype was recorded many times. The rearrangement links TRBV9 to TRBJ2-1; 14 bases are a match to TRBD2. CDR3 size: 17 residues. Germline values: CDR1 SGDLS, CDR2 YYNGEE. J was trimmed by 9 bases and V by 3 bases; bases with no gene match: 11. The CDR3 coding sequence is TGTGCCAGCAGCGGACTGACTAGCGGGAGGGCCTTAGGTGAGCAGTTCTTC. Translating it yields CASSGLTSGRALGEQFF. Looking up the rest from reference TRBV9 and TRBJ2-1 gives the full variable domain: DSGVTQTPKHLITATGQRVTLRCSPRSGDLSVYWYQQSLDQGLQFLIQYYNGEERAKGNILERFSAQQFPDLHSELNLSSLELGDSALYFCASSGLTSGRALGEQFFGPGTRLTVL.

This chain uses TRBV5-1 with TRBJ1-1, with unresolved D. The CDR3 runs to 15 residues. Germline CDR1 is SGHRS and CDR2 is YFSETQ. V shed 0 bases and J shed 5 bases, with 14 bases lying between them. The CDR3 bases are TGCGCCAGCAGCTTGGCAGGTCACCGACGGACTGAAGCTTTCTTT. Its protein product is CASSLAGHRRTEAFF.

This clonotype appeared many times. The V call is TRBV20-1, the J call TRBJ2-7; the D is unclear. The CDR3 is 14 amino acids. Germline CDR1 reads DFQATT; CDR2 reads SNEGSKA (reference sequence). Trimming shortened V by 4 bases and J by 9 bases, and 22 bases separated the two germline ends. The CDR3 spells CSATNRQARDGQYF. The CDR3 nucleotides are TGCAGTGCTACCAATCGACAAGCCCGCGACGGGCAGTACTTC.

This chain links TRBV24-1 with TRBJ2-2; 8 nucleotides match TRBD2. The CDR3 runs 18 residues. The V segment lost 0 bases and the J segment 4 bases; nucleotides outside the gene matches: 9. Germline loops: CDR1 KGHDR, CDR2 SFDVKD. CDR3 loop: CATSDLEVTSGVTGELFF. Here the CDR3 DNA reads TGTGCCACCAGTGATTTGGAGGTCACTAGCGGCGTCACCGGGGAGCTGTTTTTT.

A remark on this clonotype: Given a much more abundant clone one base away, this may be a read error. The chain couples TRBV21-1 to TRBJ1-5; the D segment call TRBD1 is taken from the table without a DNA check. TRBV21-1 is an annotated pseudogene. This CDR3 region has 20 residues. This CDR3 reads CASSRDSGNRVQGVNQPQHF. The CDR3 region has the DNA TGTGCCAGCAGCAGAGATTCGGGTAATAGGGTGCAGGGGGTCAATCAGCCCCAGCATTTT.

This clonotype was found a few times. The chain links TRBV28 to TRBJ1-5; D gene unclear. CDR3 length: 14 amino acids. The germline V gene encodes CDR1 MDHEN and CDR2 SYDVKM. V was trimmed by 6 bases and J by 2 bases, leaving 11 bases between them. The CDR3 reads CASSRDTRNQPQHF. The CDR3 DNA reads as TGTGCCAGCAGCCGAGACACTCGCAATCAGCCCCAGCATTTT.

The chain joins TRBV29-1 to TRBJ1-1; D uncertain. CDR1 SQVTM and CDR2 ANQGSEA come from the germline V gene. Deletions cut 4 bases from V and 1 base from J, with 10 bases between. The CDR3 has 13 residues. CDR3 sequence reads: CSVARAENTEAFF. Written as DNA, the CDR3 is TGCAGCGTTGCGAGGGCAGAGAACACTGAAGCTTTCTTT.

This clonotype came up many times. This chain joins TRBV10-1 and TRBJ2-3, with 10 bases that match TRBD2. The CDR3 contains 17 residues. CDR1 and CDR2 from the germline V gene are WNHNN and SYGVQD (reference sequence). After removal of 4 bases from V and 5 bases from J, the junction contained 12 bases not matched to a gene. CDR3: CASSGAPLAGVEDTQYF. CDR3 coding DNA: TGCGCCAGCAGTGGGGCCCCGCTAGCGGGAGTGGAAGATACGCAGTATTTT.

A word on this clonotype: An end of the junction differs from the germline gene, which may be a read error. The rearrangement links TRBV6-1 to TRBJ2-3; D is uncertain. CDR1 is MNHNS and CDR2 is SASEGT in the germline V gene. The CDR3 loop spans 14 amino acids. The CDR3 loop is CASTPLSGTDTQYF. The CDR3 DNA reads as TGTGCCAGCACCCCATTGTCGGGCACAGATACGCAGTACTTT.

Notes on this clonotype: Sequence at one end of the junction differs from germline and may be a read error. The chain has TRBV28 and TRBJ1-1; D gene unclear. The germline V gene encodes CDR1 MDHEN and CDR2 SYDVKM. The CDR3 totals 14 residues. CDR3 residues: CAGSFLQPNTEAFF. As DNA, the CDR3 is TGTGCCGGCAGTTTTCTACAGCCGAACACTGAAGCTTTCTTT.

This clonotype was recorded many times. The rearrangement links TRBV29-1 to TRBJ2-2, with 11 bases matching TRBD2. Germline-derived CDR1 and CDR2 are SQVTM and ANQGSEA. Trimming at V came to 7 bases and at J to 0 bases, leaving 4 bases not matched to a gene. This CDR3 region has 15 residues. The CDR3 here is CSAGSGGANTGELFF. The CDR3 bases are TGCAGCGCGGGTAGCGGGGGGGCGAACACCGGGGAGCTGTTTTTT.

Comment on this clonotype: A junction end diverges from the germline sequence, so it may reflect a read error. This chain joins TRBV7-9 and TRBJ2-7; 9 nucleotides match TRBD1. Germline CDR1 is SEHNR and CDR2 is FQNEAQ (reference sequence). This CDR3 is 14 amino acids long. CDR3 amino acids: CACSPPGQGTAQYF. The CDR3 nucleotides are TGTGCCTGCAGCCCCCCGGGACAGGGTACTGCGCAGTACTTC.

This clonotype was seen ten or more times. The CDR3 DNA follows: TGCAGTGCTAGGGGGAGGTGGCGGGGAAACTCTGGAAACACCATATATTTT. Its translation is CSARGRWRGNSGNTIYF. The rearrangement joins TRBV20-1 to TRBJ1-3, with unresolved D. Germline lookup yields CDR1 DFQATT and CDR2 SNEGSKA (reference sequence). This CDR3 is built from 17 residues. Deletions cut 3 bases from V and 0 bases from J, with 18 bases between.

Worth noting for this clonotype: It may be a read error: a sequence one base away is much more abundant. The V gene is TRBV6-1, the J gene TRBJ1-1, with no clear D. The V gene's germline CDR1 is MNHNS and CDR2 SASEGT. V lost 6 bases to trimming and J lost 10 bases, with 15 bases between them. CDR3 length: 12 residues. CDR3 loop: CASSSGPPGAFF. The CDR3 DNA follows: TGTGCCAGCAGCTCAGGCCCACCTGGAGCTTTCTTT.

This clonotype turned up a few times. The CDR3 DNA reads TGTGCCAGCACCCTAGGGGACAGGGGCTACTCTGGAAACACCATATATTTT. This translates into CASTLGDRGYSGNTIYF. V is TRBV6-1 and J is TRBJ1-3; TRBD1 agrees at 10 bases. CDR1 is MNHNS and CDR2 is SASEGT in the germline V gene. Trimming took 7 bases from V and 0 from J; bases not matched to a gene: 9. The CDR3 consists of 17 residues.

This clonotype was seen many times. This chain links TRBV20-1 with TRBJ1-2; D gene unclear. V lost 1 base and J lost 0, with 9 bases in between. CDR3 length: 14 amino acids. CDR1 DFQATT and CDR2 SNEGSKA come from the germline V gene (reference sequence). CDR3 bases: TGCAGTGCTAGAGTCCCCGGGGCTAACTATGGCTACACCTTC. This codes for CSARVPGANYGYTF.

The J gene is TRBJ2-7, the V gene TRBV29-1, with D perhaps matching TRBD1 (6 bases). The germline gives CDR1 SQVTM, CDR2 ANQGSEA. The ends were cut back, 5 bases at V and 4 bases at J, with 12 bases in the middle. The CDR3 runs 12 residues. CDR3 nucleotide sequence: TGCAGCGTTAGGCAGGGGCTATACGAGCAGTACTTC. Translation gives CSVRQGLYEQYF.

This clonotype was observed once. The chain links TRBV29-1 to TRBJ2-2; 10 bases agree with TRBD2. V dropped 4 bases and J dropped 7; count of bases not matched to a gene: 3. The length of the CDR3 is 13 residues. Germline CDR1 and CDR2: SQVTM and ANQGSEA. The DNA of the CDR3 is TGCAGCGTTGTGGGACTAGCGAGCGGGGAGCTGTTTTTT. Protein product: CSVVGLASGELFF.

This clonotype was seen ten or more times. The chain joins TRBV29-1 to TRBJ1-2; TRBD1 aligns across 9 bases. Germline V gene sequence: CDR1 SQVTM, CDR2 ANQGSEA. V dropped 5 bases and J dropped 5; count of bases not matched to a gene: 9. The CDR3 sequence is 14 residues long. The CDR3 coding sequence is TGCAGCGTTCGGGGGGACAGGGCATTGTATGGCTACACCTTC. Protein sequence: CSVRGDRALYGYTF.

A remark on this clonotype: This may stem from a read error, because a much larger clone lies one nucleotide away. The J gene is TRBJ1-1, the V gene TRBV12-3 or TRBV12-4; no firm D call. The CDR3 totals 13 residues. The CDR3 DNA sequence: TGTGCCAACAGTGTCGATGTCCGCACTGAAGCTTTCTTT. Translation: CANSVDVRTEAFF.

In its sample, this clonotype was seen many times. V usage is TRBV6-1 and J usage is TRBJ1-5; D call uncertain. This CDR3 comprises 14 residues. The germline CDR1 and CDR2 sequences are MNHNS and SASEGT. Deletions cut 0 bases from V and 4 bases from J, with 7 bases between. Here the CDR3 reads CASSEAVRNQPQHF. The CDR3 DNA reads as TGTGCCAGCAGTGAAGCGGTCCGGAATCAGCCCCAGCATTTT.

The CDR3, as DNA: TGTGCCATCAGTGGAACATACACCGGGGAGCTGTTTTTT. Its translation: CAISGTYTGELFF. The V and J genes are TRBV10-3 and TRBJ2-2; D gene unclear. V dropped 4 bases and J dropped 3 bases, with 6 bases sitting between them. The CDR3 consists of 13 residues. Looked up from germline, CDR1 is ENHRY and CDR2 is SYGVKD.

In regard to this clonotype: Germline and junction disagree at one end, which may indicate a read error. The chain has TRBV7-6 and TRBJ2-1, with 10 bases identical to TRBD1. Germline V CDR1 and CDR2: SGHVS, FNYEAQ. This CDR3 contains 15 residues. Here the CDR3 DNA reads TGTGCCAGCAGCCCGGGGACAGGGGCAGGCAATGAGCAGGTCTTC. Translating it yields CASSPGTGAGNEQVF. Supplemented by reference TRBV7-6 and TRBJ2-1, the full variable domain reads GAGVSQSPRYKVTKRGQDVALRCDPISGHVSLYWYRQALGQGPEFLTYFNYEAQQDKSGLPNDRFSAERPEGSISTLTIQRTEQRDSAMYRCASSPGTGAGNEQVFGPGTRLTVL.